This T cell receptor (beta chain) was identified in a study of shared clonotypes between healthy human individuals. Deep-level settings were used for running the assay. Assay: immunoSEQ multiplex PCR; the TCRdb copy retains only in-frame clones and omits some. The sample shows about 450,000 clones, roughly 85% of them seen only once. With V trimmed by 5 bases and J by 7 bases, 7 bases remained unmatched. CDR3 length: 14 residues. Germline V gives CDR1 MDHEN, CDR2 SYDVKM. J is TRBJ1-2 and V is TRBV28; 10 bases map to TRBD1. Material for sequencing was PBMCs. The origin of this receptor is a woman between 40 and 50 years old in good health. Some clones in this sample may be carry-over from other donors' samples. The CDR3 DNA reads as TGTGCCAGCAGTCCCTCCGGGACAGGGGCTGGCTACACCTTC. Residues: CASSPSGTGAGYTF.